This paragraph covers one T cell receptor beta chain sequence. Its target is unknown. The CDR3 is made up of 14 amino acids. The data were obtained in a study of blood T cells in healthy people across ages. Study results and caveats: Calculation of diversity from one million T cells yielded estimates considered to be underestimates.

With a J-beta primer mix and a sample-barcoded 5' primer, a second PCR ran about 6 to 11 cycles. One entry per CDR3 protein, called by TCRdb with MiXCR from the 5' RACE reads. This table has 800,000 or so distinct CDR3 sequences, 25% appearing once. These data were likewise used in another study, on T cells of mothers and their children.

This chain joins TRBV12-3 or TRBV12-4 and TRBJ2-5, with a tentative D call TRBD1 (5 bases). The DNA end is more similar to TRBJ2-1, so the J call may be wrong. The clonotype comes from a boy between 10 and 17 years old in good health. The sample comprised blood. For the CDR3, the DNA is TGTGCCAGCAGTTTACAGGGAATTTGGTATGAGCAGTTCTTC. This sequence encodes CASSLQGIWYEQFF.